The rows below give T cell receptor beta chains drawn from one sample of a study of T cell changes during pregnancy in multiple sclerosis. Clones were sequenced by immunoSEQ multiplex PCR, and TCRdb holds only the in-frame ones, with some missing. Of over 45,000 clones in the sample, 85% to 90% were seen once. The sequences come from CD4+ T cells from peripheral blood mononuclear cells, collected in the first trimester of pregnancy. The source of these receptors is a female donor with multiple sclerosis, enrolled in a pregnancy study. The conserved cysteine and the conserved F or W are not part of the CDR3 here. Clone size is given for some rows only: seen once, a few or many times, or a class if the clone is expanded.

v_call clone_size cdr3_length cdr3_aa
TRBV28 NA 12 ASSFRGPWAEAF
TRBV19 NA 15 ASSIGGSASFFDEQF
TRBV11-3 NA 14 ASSLDGQVRRTEAF
TRBV15 NA 10 ATSAPDGEQY
TRBV5-1 NA 14 ASSLVGAIDNSPLH
TRBV28 NA 14 ASRQGRGGYNQPQH
TRBV21-1 NA 13 ASIPNRGMNTEAF
TRBV10-3 NA 12 AISESTGNSPLH
TRBV5-1 NA 13 ASSLKQGASTEAF
TRBV5-4 NA 12 ASSPETSVDTQY
TRBV25-1 NA 14 ASSEWGGANTGELF
TRBV6-1 once 12 ASSRHYSNQPQH
TRBV4-1 NA 15 ASSQGGTSSFQETQY
TRBV7-6 NA 14 ASSLGLAGLTYEQY
TRBV4-1 NA 14 ASSQDGPFDNSPLH
TRBV6-1 few 11 ASRADYGQPQH
TRBV19 NA 14 ASSLGQGPGTDTQY
TRBV6-6 NA 13 ASSAPEYGDNEQF
TRBV5-5 NA 14 ASSLGGTGRNEKLF
TRBV19 once 13 ASSTKGQANTEAF
TRBV4-3 NA 12 ASSQGQKNTEAF
TRBV5-6 NA 13 ASSFPSGRVGEQF
TRBV5-1 NA 15 ASSLAGSGGAGNIQY
TRBV18 NA 13 ASSPSRVSTGELF
TRBV28 NA 13 ASSSGGAGTDTQY
TRBV5-1 NA 13 ASSPRDRVSGELF
TRBV4-1 NA 13 ASSQPDSSTDTQY
TRBV30 NA 10 AWSVPPSTIY
TRBV14 NA 15 ASSQVLGENSYNEQF
TRBV7-8 NA 12 ASSPDRVLHEQY